This T cell receptor (beta chain) was captured in a study of blood T cell repertoires in COVID-19 (dated by TCRdb to about 2020). For the study in its entirety: The collaborator samples originated in the United States, Italy and Spain and spanned the acute and convalescent phases of COVID-19. Sample metadata almost always included a de-identified subject ID, COVID-19 status, age in years and sex. Subjects who had been exposed to COVID-19, were actively infected with it, or had recovered from it provided the deeply sampled blood TCRbeta repertoires that made up the dataset. The repertoires were released in a freely available public database intended as a resource for research on the immune response to SARS-CoV-2. The material from the prospective study consisted of cDNA or gDNA derived from T cells, B-cell-depleted T cells, or PBMCs. The samples were drawn from the first 160 participants of the ongoing ImmuneRACE study and from some 1,300 subjects provided by 6 global collaborators. Where available, HLA class I and class II types were obtained from metadata supplied by the sample provider rather than from assay-based typing. The paper as a whole reports these results and caveats: The amount of clinical and demographic metadata varied by source and participant and was provided uncurated.

In regard to this clone: What this receptor recognizes is not known. Nothing much larger sits one base from this clone, and base qualities are not available.

TCRbeta CDR3 regions were amplified from genomic DNA using the immunoSEQ Assay, a bias-controlled multiplex PCR. Per the authors' processing: The number of nucleated cells in each sample was estimated from the amplification of reference gene primers within the assay. Sequence reads were collapsed and filtered to measure the absolute abundance of every unique TCRbeta CDR3 rearrangement. For each sample, productive Simpson clonality was calculated as the square root of Simpson's diversity index across productive rearrangements. TCRdb provides this immuneACCESS table in a form limited to in-frame rearrangements. Some clones are lacking; in checked studies, under half of them reflect an unresolved V gene, and why the rest are absent is not known. The DNA was the basis for D and trimming; V, J and clone size are from that table. This sample is represented by about 93,000 clones; roughly 90% of them were singletons. The ten largest clones capture about 1.5% of the sample.

The collaborating institutions used their own protocols to collect whole blood in K2EDTA tubes. Collaborator samples were shipped for TCRbeta analysis as frozen whole blood, isolated PBMCs, or DNA extracted from either sample type. V loses 1 base of germline sequence and J loses 6 bases, and the interval between the two ends is 16 bases. The CDR3 covers 15 residues, taking in both the cysteine and the phenylalanine. Here the CDR3 DNA is all that survives: 45 bases in frame from base 1. CDR1 and CDR2 are drawn from the germline V gene: SGHTA, FQGNSA. The rearrangement joined TRBV7-2 to TRBJ2-7; possibly the D gene is TRBD2, per 7 matching bases. The source of this sequence is a human donor with active COVID-19. The donor label of this sample is uncertain. Sequencing used peripheral blood. The DNA is as follows: TGTGCCAGCAGCTTAGGTAGGGGGGGGCTCGGCGAGCAGTACTTC. It is translated as CASSLGRGGLGEQYF.